The rows below give T cell receptor beta chains drawn from one sample of a study of OX40 agonist ivuxolimab in advanced cancers. The protocol was immunoSEQ multiplex PCR, while the TCRdb copy is restricted to in-frame clones and leaves out a portion. The sample gives tens of thousands of clones, around 81% of which show up once; around 2.8% is in the top ten. Specimen: CD4+ or CD8+ T cells sorted from blood, collected in a trial of the OX40 agonist ivuxolimab. These receptors originate from an adult with an advanced solid tumor such as melanoma, head and neck, liver or kidney cancer. CDR3s include the opening cysteine and the closing phenylalanine or tryptophan. A D gene is named only where the DNA matches it firmly. Not all rows give a size; the values are once, few, many and, for expanded clones, a class.

abundance	d_gene	j_gene	v_gene	CDR3nt	CDR3aa
NA	NA	TRBJ1-2	TRBV11-2	TGTGCCAGCAGCTTAGCCCCGGGGGGTGGCTACACCTTC	CASSLAPGGGYTF
NA	NA	TRBJ2-3	TRBV5-5	TGTGCCAGCAGCCCCCCCGGGACCCAGATTCGCACAGATACGCAGTATTTT	CASSPPGTQIRTDTQYF
few	NA	TRBJ2-1	TRBV5-1	TGCGCCAGACCCTATGGGGGGTACAATGAGCAGTTCTTC	CARPYGGYNEQFF
NA	NA	TRBJ1-2	TRBV19	TGTGCCAGTAGTATAGATGAGGATTATGGCTACACCTTC	CASSIDEDYGYTF
NA	NA	TRBJ1-5	TRBV5-6	TGTGCCAGCAGCTTGGGACAGCTTAATCAGCCCCAGCATTTT	CASSLGQLNQPQHF
NA	NA	TRBJ1-1	TRBV28	TGTGCCAGCAGTCCTAGGGGGAGTGAAGCTTTCTTT	CASSPRGSEAFF
NA	NA	TRBJ1-1	TRBV7-2	TGTGCCAGCAGCATACAGGGTAACACTGAAGCTTTCTTT	CASSIQGNTEAFF
NA	TRBD2	TRBJ2-3	TRBV14	TGTGCCAGCAGCCCCCCCCGCGGGGGGCGCACAGATACGCAGTATTTT	CASSPPRGGRTDTQYF
once	NA	TRBJ2-2	TRBV9	TGTGCCAGCAGCCCACGGTCTGGGGGCCCTAACACCGGGGAGCTGTTTTTT	CASSPRSGGPNTGELFF
NA	TRBD2	TRBJ2-3	TRBV11-2	TGTGCCAGCAGCTTACGTCGGGGGGGCGGGCGCACAGATACGCAGTATTTT	CASSLRRGGGRTDTQYF
NA	NA	TRBJ2-2	TRBV5-1	TGCGCCAGCAGCGTGGAAGGGTCCGGGGAGCTGTTTTTT	CASSVEGSGELFF
once	NA	TRBJ1-2	TRBV7-2	TGTGCCAGCAGCAACTACAATCGGGGGGTGGGTGGCTACACCTTC	CASSNYNRGVGGYTF
NA	TRBD1	TRBJ1-2	TRBV6-1	TGTGCCAGCAGTGAAGCCAGGACAGGGGGCTATTTTGACTATGGCTACACCTTC	CASSEARTGGYFDYGYTF